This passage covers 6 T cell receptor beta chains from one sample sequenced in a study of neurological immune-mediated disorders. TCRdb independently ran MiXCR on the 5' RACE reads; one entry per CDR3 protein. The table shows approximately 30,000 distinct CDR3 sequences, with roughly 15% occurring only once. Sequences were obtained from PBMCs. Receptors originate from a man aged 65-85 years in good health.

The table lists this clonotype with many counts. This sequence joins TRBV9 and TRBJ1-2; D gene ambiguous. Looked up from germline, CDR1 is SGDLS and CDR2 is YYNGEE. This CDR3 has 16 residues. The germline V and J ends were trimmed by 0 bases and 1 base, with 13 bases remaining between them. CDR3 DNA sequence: TGTGCCAGCAGCGTAGGAGTAGCCGCTGATAACTATGGCTACACCTTC. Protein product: CASSVGVAADNYGYTF.

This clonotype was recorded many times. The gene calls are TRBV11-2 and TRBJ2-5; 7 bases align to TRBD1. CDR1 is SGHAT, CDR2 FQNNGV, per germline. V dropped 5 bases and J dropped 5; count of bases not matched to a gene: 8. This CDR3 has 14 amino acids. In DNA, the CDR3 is TGTGCCAGCAGCGGACGACAGGGTTGGGAGACCCAGTACTTC. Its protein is CASSGRQGWETQYF.

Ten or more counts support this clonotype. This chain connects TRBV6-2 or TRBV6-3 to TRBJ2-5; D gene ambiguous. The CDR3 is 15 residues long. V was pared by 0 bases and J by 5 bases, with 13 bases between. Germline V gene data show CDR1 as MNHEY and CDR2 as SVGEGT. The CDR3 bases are TGTGCCAGCAGTTACTCATCGGCCTTGGCCGAGACCCAGTACTTC. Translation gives CASSYSSALAETQYF.

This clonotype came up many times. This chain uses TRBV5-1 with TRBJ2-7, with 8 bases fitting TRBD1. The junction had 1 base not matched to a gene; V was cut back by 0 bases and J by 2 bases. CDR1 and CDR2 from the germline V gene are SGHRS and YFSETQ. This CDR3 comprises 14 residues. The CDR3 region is CASSLGQGPYEQYF. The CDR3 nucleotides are TGCGCCAGCAGCTTGGGACAGGGGCCCTACGAGCAGTACTTC.

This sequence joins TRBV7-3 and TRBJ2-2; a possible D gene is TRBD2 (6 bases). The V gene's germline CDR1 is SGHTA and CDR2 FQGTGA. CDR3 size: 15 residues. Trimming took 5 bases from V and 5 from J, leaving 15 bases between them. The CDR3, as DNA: TGTGCCAGCAGCACCCGGGAACGGGGGACCGGGGAGCTGTTTTTT. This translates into CASSTRERGTGELFF.

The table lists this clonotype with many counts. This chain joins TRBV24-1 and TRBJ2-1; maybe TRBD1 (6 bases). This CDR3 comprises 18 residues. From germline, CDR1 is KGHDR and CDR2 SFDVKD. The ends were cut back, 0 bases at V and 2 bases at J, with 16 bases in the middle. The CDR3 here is CATSDLHQGEGAYNEQFF. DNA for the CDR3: TGTGCCACCAGTGATTTGCACCAAGGAGAGGGGGCCTACAATGAGCAGTTCTTC.